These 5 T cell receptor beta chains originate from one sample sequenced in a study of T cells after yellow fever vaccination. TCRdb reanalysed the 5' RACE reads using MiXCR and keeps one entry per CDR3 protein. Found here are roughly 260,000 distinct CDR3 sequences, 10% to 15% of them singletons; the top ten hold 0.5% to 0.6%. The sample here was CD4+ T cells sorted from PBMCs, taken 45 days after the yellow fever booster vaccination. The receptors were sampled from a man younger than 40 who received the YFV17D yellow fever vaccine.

CDR3 in DNA: TGTGCCAGCAGTTACCCGAGCGAAGGGACTAGCGGGTACAATGAGCAGTTCTTC. Its protein product is CASSYPSEGTSGYNEQFF. This chain links TRBV6-2 or TRBV6-3 with TRBJ2-1; 12 bases are a match to TRBD2. With 2 bases clipped from V and 4 bases from J, the junction kept 9 bases outside the gene matches. CDR3 length: 18 amino acids. Germline CDR1 MNHEY, CDR2 SVGEGT.

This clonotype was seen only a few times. The CDR3 reads CASSFKGRNTGELFF. CDR3 DNA: TGTGCCAGCAGCTTCAAGGGACGAAACACCGGGGAGCTGTTTTTT. J is TRBJ2-2 and V is TRBV7-2, with D tentatively TRBD1 or TRBD2 (5 bases each). Germline V gene sequence: CDR1 SGHTA, CDR2 FQGNSA. This CDR3 region has 15 residues. V lost 3 bases and J 2 bases, leaving 10 bases between the germline ends.

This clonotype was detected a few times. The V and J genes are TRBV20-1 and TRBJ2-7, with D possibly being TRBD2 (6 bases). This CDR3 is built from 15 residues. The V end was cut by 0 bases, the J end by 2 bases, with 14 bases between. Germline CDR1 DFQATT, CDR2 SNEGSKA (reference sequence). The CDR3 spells CSARDLSGLPYEQYF. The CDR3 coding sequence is TGCAGTGCTAGAGATCTTAGCGGCCTACCCTACGAGCAGTACTTC.

Here the CDR3 reads CASSQGSTGSSYEQYF. The DNA for the CDR3 is TGTGCCAGCAGCCAAGGATCGACAGGGAGCTCCTACGAGCAGTACTTC. The V call is TRBV4-2, the J call TRBJ2-7; 7 bases are shared with TRBD1. The V gene end was trimmed by 1 base and the J gene end by 0 bases; junction bases not matched to a gene: 6. Germline assignment: CDR1 LGHNA and CDR2 YNFKEQ. CDR3 length: 16 residues.

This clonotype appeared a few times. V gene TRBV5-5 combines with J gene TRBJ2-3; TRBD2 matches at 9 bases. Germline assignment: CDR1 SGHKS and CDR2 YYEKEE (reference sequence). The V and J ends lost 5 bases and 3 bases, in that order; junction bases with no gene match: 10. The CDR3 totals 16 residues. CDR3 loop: CASSPPLAGRTDTQYF. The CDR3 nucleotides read TGTGCCAGCAGTCCCCCGCTAGCGGGGAGAACAGATACGCAGTATTTT.